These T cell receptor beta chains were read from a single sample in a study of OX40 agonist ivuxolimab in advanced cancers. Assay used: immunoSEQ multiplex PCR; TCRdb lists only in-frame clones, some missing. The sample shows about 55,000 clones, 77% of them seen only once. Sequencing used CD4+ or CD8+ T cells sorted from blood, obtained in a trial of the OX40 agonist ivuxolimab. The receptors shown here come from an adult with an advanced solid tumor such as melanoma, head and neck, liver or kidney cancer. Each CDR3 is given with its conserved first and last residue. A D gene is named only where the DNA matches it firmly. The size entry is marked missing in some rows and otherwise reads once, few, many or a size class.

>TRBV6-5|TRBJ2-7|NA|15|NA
TGTGCCAGCAGTTACTCGAGAGACAGATCCTACGAGCAGTACTTC
CASSYSRDRSYEQYF
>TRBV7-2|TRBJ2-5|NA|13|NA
TGTGCCAGCAGCTTGACTTGGCAAGAGACCCAGTACTTC
CASSLTWQETQYF
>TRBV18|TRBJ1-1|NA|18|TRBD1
TGTGCCAGCTCACCACGAGGGGGGACAGGGGGTCAGAACACTGAAGCTTTCTTT
CASSPRGGTGGQNTEAFF
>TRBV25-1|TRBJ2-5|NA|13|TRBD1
TGTGCCAGCAGCGGGACAGCGCAAGAGACCCAGTACTTC
CASSGTAQETQYF
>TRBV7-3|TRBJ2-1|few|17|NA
TGTGCCAGCAGCTTAACGGGCAGGGAGGCAACAAGAGGTGAGCAGTTCTTC
CASSLTGREATRGEQFF
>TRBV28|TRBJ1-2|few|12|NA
TGTGCCAGCAGTTTAGCGGAGTATGGCTACACCTTC
CASSLAEYGYTF
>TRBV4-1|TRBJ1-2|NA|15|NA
TGCGCCAGCAGCCAAGATAAGACCTCCCGCTATGGCTACACCTTC
CASSQDKTSRYGYTF
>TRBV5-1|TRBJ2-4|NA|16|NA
TGCGCCAGCAGCTTAATCCAAGGGACAGCGGGCAACATTCAGTACTTC
CASSLIQGTAGNIQYF
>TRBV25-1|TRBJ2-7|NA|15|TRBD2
TGTGCCAGCAGTGAAGCGGGACTAGCGGGAGCCGAGCAGTACTTC
CASSEAGLAGAEQYF
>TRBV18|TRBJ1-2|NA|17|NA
TGTGCCAGCTCACCACGAAAAGGGTCGAGCGTGAACTATGGCTACACCTTC
CASSPRKGSSVNYGYTF
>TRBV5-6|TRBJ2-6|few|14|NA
TGTGCCAGCAGCTTGTTGTCTGGGGCCAACGTCCTGACTTTC
CASSLLSGANVLTF
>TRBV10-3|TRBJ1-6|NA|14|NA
TGTGCCATCAGTGAATCGCTCCGGGTAAGGGCCCTCCACTTT
CAISESLRVRALHF
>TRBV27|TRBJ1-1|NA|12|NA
TGTGCCAGCAGTTTAGCAGGCACTGAAGCTTTCTTT
CASSLAGTEAFF
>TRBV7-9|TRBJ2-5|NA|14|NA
TGTGCCAGCAGCCCCCGGGCCGACTGGGAGACCCAGTACTTC
CASSPRADWETQYF
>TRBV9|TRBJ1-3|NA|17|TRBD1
TGTGCCAGCAGCGTAGCCCAGACAGGGGGAGCTGGAAACACCATATATTTT
CASSVAQTGGAGNTIYF
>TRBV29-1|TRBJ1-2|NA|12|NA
TGCAGCGTTCTAAAGGGCGACTATGGCTACACCTTC
CSVLKGDYGYTF
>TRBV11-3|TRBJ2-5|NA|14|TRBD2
TGTGCCAGCAGCTCCTCACGGGGGGGAGAGACCCAGTACTTC
CASSSSRGGETQYF
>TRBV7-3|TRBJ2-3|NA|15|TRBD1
TGTGCCAGCAGCCTGGGACAGGGAGCCGCAGATACGCAGTATTTT
CASSLGQGAADTQYF
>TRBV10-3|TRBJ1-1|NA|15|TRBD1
TGTGCCATCAGTGAGAGGACAGGGGGCGCCGCTGAAGCTTTCTTT
CAISERTGGAAEAFF
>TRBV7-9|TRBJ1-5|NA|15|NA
TGTGCCAGCAGTTTTATGGGGGTGAGCAATCAGCCCCAGCATTTT
CASSFMGVSNQPQHF
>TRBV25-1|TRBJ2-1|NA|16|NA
TGTGCCAGCAGTGAAGTTAGCGGAGGCTCCTACAATGAGCAGTTCTTC
CASSEVSGGSYNEQFF
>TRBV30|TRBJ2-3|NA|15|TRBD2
TGTGCCTGGAGTGTAACCGCTAGCGGAGCAGATACGCAGTATTTT
CAWSVTASGADTQYF
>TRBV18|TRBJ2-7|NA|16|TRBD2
TGTGCCAGCTCACCTTCTAGCGGGAGGGCCTCCTTCGAGCAGTACTTC
CASSPSSGRASFEQYF
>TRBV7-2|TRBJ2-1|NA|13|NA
TGTGCCAGCAGCCCAAGACGGGACAATGAGCAGTTCTTC
CASSPRRDNEQFF
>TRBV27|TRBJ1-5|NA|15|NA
TGTGCCAGCAACCCACAGGGACCTGCAGGTCAGCCCCAGCATTTT
CASNPQGPAGQPQHF
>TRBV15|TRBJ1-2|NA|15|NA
TGTGCCACCAGCAGAGCTTACAGTATTACCTATGGCTACACCTTC
CATSRAYSITYGYTF
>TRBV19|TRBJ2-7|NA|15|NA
TGTGCCAGTAGTACGGGGACATATTCTTACTACGAGCAGTACTTC
CASSTGTYSYYEQYF
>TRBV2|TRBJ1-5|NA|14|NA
TGTGCCAGCTCTGGTGGGGAATCATGGCAGCCCCAGCATTTT
CASSGGESWQPQHF
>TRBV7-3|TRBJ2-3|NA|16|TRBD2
TGTGCCAGCAGCTTATTCCCTAGCGGGAGTACAGATACGCAGTATTTT
CASSLFPSGSTDTQYF
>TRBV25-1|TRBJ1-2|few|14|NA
TGTGCCAGCAGTGAATATATTGAGACGGGAGGCTACACCTTC
CASSEYIETGGYTF
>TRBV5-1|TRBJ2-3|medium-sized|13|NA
TGCGCCAGCAGCTTCTGGGGGCGAGATACGCAGTATTTT
CASSFWGRDTQYF
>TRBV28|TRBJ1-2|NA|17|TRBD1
TGTGCCACCTCCTCCCCGGGACAGGGGCCCTCGAACTATGGCTACACCTTC
CATSSPGQGPSNYGYTF
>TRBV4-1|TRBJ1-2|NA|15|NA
TGCGCCAGCAGCCCCGTACTACCGATGAACTATGGCTACACCTTC
CASSPVLPMNYGYTF
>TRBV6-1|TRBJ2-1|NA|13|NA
TGTGCCAGCTCCTTATCACAGGGCAATGAGCAGTTCTTC
CASSLSQGNEQFF
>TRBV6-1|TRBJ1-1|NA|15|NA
TGTGCCAGCAGTGAAGACGAGGGTCGATTCACTGAAGCTTTCTTT
CASSEDEGRFTEAFF
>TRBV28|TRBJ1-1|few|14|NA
TGTGCCAGCAGTTTCGGACAGATGAACACTGAAGCTTTCTTT
CASSFGQMNTEAFF
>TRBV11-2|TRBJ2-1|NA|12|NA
TGTGCCAGCAGCTTACAGGGCTTAGAGCAGTTCTTC
CASSLQGLEQFF
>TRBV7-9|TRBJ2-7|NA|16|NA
TGTGCCAGCAGCTTAAAATCGTCAGGTTATTCCTACGAGCAGTACTTC
CASSLKSSGYSYEQYF
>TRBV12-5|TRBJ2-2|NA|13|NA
TGTGCTAGTGGTTTAATGGACACCGGGGAGCTGTTTTTT
CASGLMDTGELFF
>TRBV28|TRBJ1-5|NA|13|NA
TGTGCCAGCAGTCTCCTTCGCAATCAGCCCCAGCATTTT
CASSLLRNQPQHF
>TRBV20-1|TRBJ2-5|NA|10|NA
TGCAGTGCTAGTAAAGAGACCCAGTACTTC
CSASKETQYF
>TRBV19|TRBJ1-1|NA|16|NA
TGTGCCAGTAGTATAAGTCAGGCCGGCAAGAACACTGAAGCTTTCTTT
CASSISQAGKNTEAFF
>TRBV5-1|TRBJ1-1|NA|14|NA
TGCGCCAGCAGCTTTACCGGTCTCGCCACTGAAGCTTTCTTT
CASSFTGLATEAFF
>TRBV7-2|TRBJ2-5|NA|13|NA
TGTGCCAGCAGCGTCGGGCTCCAAGAGACCCAGTACTTC
CASSVGLQETQYF
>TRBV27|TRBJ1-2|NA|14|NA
TGTGCCAGCAGGCCACTCCAGGGTGGCTATGGCTACACCTTC
CASRPLQGGYGYTF
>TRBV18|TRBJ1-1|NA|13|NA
TGTGCCAGCTCCCGAGGGGGGAACACTGAAGCTTTCTTT
CASSRGGNTEAFF